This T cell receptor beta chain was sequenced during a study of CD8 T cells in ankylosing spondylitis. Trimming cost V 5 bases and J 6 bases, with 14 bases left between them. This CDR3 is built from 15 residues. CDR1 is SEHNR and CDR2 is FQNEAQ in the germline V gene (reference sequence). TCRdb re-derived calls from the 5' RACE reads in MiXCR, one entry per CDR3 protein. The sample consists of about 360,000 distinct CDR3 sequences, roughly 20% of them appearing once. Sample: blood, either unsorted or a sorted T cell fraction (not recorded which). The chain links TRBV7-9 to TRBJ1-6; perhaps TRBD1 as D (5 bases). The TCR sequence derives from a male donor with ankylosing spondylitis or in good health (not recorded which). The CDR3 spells CASSPKWDLNSPLHF. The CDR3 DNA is TGTGCCAGCAGCCCGAAATGGGACCTTAATTCACCCCTCCACTTT.